This T cell receptor (beta chain) was profiled in a study of cytomegalovirus exposure and HLA in healthy donors. PCR involved 60 Vbeta and 13 Jbeta primers. The repertoire was sequenced with immunoSEQ multiplex PCR; TCRdb's copy has only in-frame clones and lacks some. This table holds roughly 130,000 clones, around four fifths found once. Germline CDR1 LNHNV, CDR2 YYDKDF (reference sequence). There are 13 residues in the CDR3. V was pared by 7 bases and J by 8 bases, with 15 bases between. This receptor was obtained from a woman aged 40 to 50 in good health and CMV-seropositive. Sequencing input: PBMCs. The rearrangement links TRBV15 to TRBJ1-5; a weak D match, TRBD1 (5 bases). This CDR3 reads CATTQGTNKPQHF. The CDR3 DNA follows: TGTGCCACCACCCAGGGCACCAACAAGCCCCAGCATTTT.